What follows are 25 T cell receptor beta chains derived from one specimen sequenced in a study of cytomegalovirus exposure and HLA in healthy donors. PCR was performed using 60 Vbeta and 13 Jbeta primers. Some clones are missing from TCRdb's copy, which holds only in-frame ones; the method was immunoSEQ multiplex PCR. Of about 170,000 clones detected, roughly 80% appear once; the ten largest clones hold approximately 0.78%. Sequences were obtained from PBMCs. The receptor source for this set is a woman between 18 and 29 years old in good health and CMV-seronegative.

This clone was picked up a small number of times. The gene calls are TRBV7-9 and TRBJ2-1; TRBD1 matches at 7 bases. CDR1 is SEHNR, CDR2 FQNEAQ, per germline (reference sequence). V lost 5 bases to trimming and J lost 2 bases; unmatched junction nucleotides: 6. The CDR3 covers 15 residues. The CDR3 nucleotides read TGTGCCAGCAGCGCACAGGGGATACCCTACAATGAGCAGTTCTTC. This sequence encodes CASSAQGIPYNEQFF.

The chain links TRBV19 to TRBJ1-2; 8 nucleotides line up with TRBD1. Losses at the gene ends were 0 bases for V and 8 bases for J; bases not matched to a gene: 8. The CDR3 extends over 15 amino acids. The germline CDR1 and CDR2 sequences are LNHDA and SQIVND (reference sequence). The CDR3 loop reads CASSIDRTGSGGYTF. The CDR3 nucleotides read TGTGCCAGTAGTATAGACAGGACAGGGTCGGGAGGCTACACCTTC.

The J gene is TRBJ1-5, the V gene TRBV5-6, with D hard to call. Germline V CDR1 and CDR2: SGHDT, YYEEEE. The CDR3 contains 13 residues. V was clipped by 2 bases and J by 2 bases, with 5 bases between them. CDR3 sequence: CASSFQGNQPQHF. Written as DNA, the CDR3 is TGTGCCAGCAGCTTCCAGGGCAATCAGCCCCAGCATTTT.

This clone was seen a few times. This sequence joins TRBV12-5 and TRBJ2-7, with D possibly matching TRBD2 (5 bases). Trimming cost V 1 base and J 7 bases, with 11 bases left between them. The germline gives CDR1 LGHNT, CDR2 FRNRAP. The CDR3 consists of 13 residues. The CDR3 protein is CASGLDLWEEQYF. CDR3 DNA sequence: TGTGCTAGTGGTTTGGATTTATGGGAGGAGCAGTACTTC.

This clone appeared a few times. The V gene is TRBV7-8, the J gene TRBJ2-5; the D gene is possibly TRBD2 (5 bases). The CDR3 length is 15 residues. From germline, CDR1 is SGHVS and CDR2 FQNEAQ. V lost 7 bases and J lost 1, with 16 bases in between. CDR3 loop: CASNLNSGSQETQYF. CDR3 nucleotides: TGTGCCAGCAATCTTAATTCGGGATCCCAAGAGACCCAGTACTTC.

This clone was picked up a small number of times. The rearrangement uses TRBV7-2 and TRBJ2-7; 10 nucleotides agree with TRBD1. This CDR3 has 15 residues. Germline V gives CDR1 SGHTA, CDR2 FQGNSA. J gave up 4 bases and V 5 bases, and 8 bases lay outside the gene matches. The CDR3 reads CASSTRQGAMYEQYF. CDR3 DNA sequence: TGTGCCAGCAGCACCAGACAGGGGGCAATGTACGAGCAGTACTTC.

The chain carries TRBV7-9 and TRBJ2-1, with 11 bases fitting TRBD2. This CDR3 has 16 residues. Germline values: CDR1 SEHNR, CDR2 FQNEAQ (reference sequence). Trimming removed 1 base from V and 9 bases from J; junction bases left unmatched: 8. CDR3 DNA: TGTGCCAGCAGCTTAGGGCTAGCGGGAGGTTCGGGTGAGCAGTTCTTC. This sequence encodes CASSLGLAGGSGEQFF.

The chain uses TRBV4-2 and TRBJ2-1; 12 positions agree with TRBD2. Per germline, CDR1 LGHNA and CDR2 YNFKEQ. The V gene end was trimmed by 4 bases and the J gene end by 4 bases; junction bases not matched to a gene: 2. This CDR3 spans 15 amino acids. In DNA, the CDR3 is TGTGCCAGCAGCCGAGGGACTAGCGGGTACAATGAGCAGTTCTTC. It encodes CASSRGTSGYNEQFF.

The table lists this clone with a count of one. The genes are TRBV4-2 and TRBJ2-3; 9 nucleotides agree with TRBD2. V trimming: 2 bases; J trimming: 2 bases; junction bases outside the gene matches: 5. Germline V CDR1 and CDR2: LGHNA, YNFKEQ. The CDR3 runs 16 residues. CDR3 region: CASSQFGGRDTDTQYF. The CDR3 nucleotides are TGTGCCAGCAGCCAATTCGGCGGGAGGGACACAGATACGCAGTATTTT.

The CDR3 reads CASAPQTLEGVGDTEAFF. Here the CDR3 DNA reads TGTGCTAGTGCGCCCCAAACTTTAGAAGGGGTCGGAGACACTGAAGCTTTCTTT. This rearrangement joins TRBV12-5 to TRBJ1-1; weak D call: TRBD1 (5 bases). CDR1 and CDR2 from the germline V gene are LGHNT and FRNRAP. Trimming pared 7 bases from V and 3 bases from J, leaving 27 bases between. This CDR3 is 18 amino acids long.

The V gene is TRBV18, the J gene TRBJ2-7, with 9 bases aligning to TRBD1. Germline V gene data show CDR1 as KGHSH and CDR2 as LQKENI. Trimming cost V 0 bases and J 4 bases; bases outside gene matches: 4. There are 15 residues in the CDR3. The CDR3 DNA sequence: TGTGCCAGCTCACCACCCTCGGGACAGGGATACGAGCAGTACTTC. Its translation: CASSPPSGQGYEQYF.

In this sample, this clone turned up a few times. The rearrangement joins TRBV19 to TRBJ2-6; D is unresolved. V lost 3 bases and J lost 0, with 6 bases in between. Germline V lookup: CDR1 LNHDA, CDR2 SQIVND (reference sequence). The CDR3 covers 15 residues. CDR3 DNA sequence: TGTGCCAGTAGTATCCTAGACTCTGGGGCCAACGTCCTGACTTTC. Encoded protein: CASSILDSGANVLTF.

The genes are TRBV19 and TRBJ2-3, with 9 bases fitting TRBD1. This CDR3 is built from 16 residues. The germline V gene encodes CDR1 LNHDA and CDR2 SQIVND (reference sequence). Trimming removed 5 bases from V and 3 bases from J; junction bases left unmatched: 9. The CDR3 DNA reads as TGTGCCAGTAGTGAAACAGGGGGCGTCCGAACAGATACGCAGTATTTT. Translation gives CASSETGGVRTDTQYF.

The V call is TRBV5-6, the J call TRBJ1-2; a possible D gene is TRBD1 (5 bases). CDR3 size: 13 residues. Deletions cut 4 bases from V and 7 bases from J, with 14 bases between. Germline V gene lookup returns CDR1 SGHDT and CDR2 YYEEEE. CDR3 sequence (DNA): TGTGCCAGCAGCCCGGGTCGGGGGGGTGGCTACACCTTC. Translation: CASSPGRGGGYTF.

The J gene is TRBJ1-4, the V gene TRBV30; D is ambiguous. Germline lookup yields CDR1 GTSNPN and CDR2 SVGIG (reference sequence). Trimming cost V 3 bases and J 5 bases, with 7 bases left between them. This CDR3 region has 12 residues. The CDR3 here is CAWSPRNEKLFF. CDR3 in DNA: TGTGCCTGGAGCCCCCGGAATGAAAAACTGTTTTTT.

The chain employs TRBV28 and TRBJ2-5; 13 nucleotides match TRBD2. V was clipped by 8 bases and J by 7 bases; unmatched bases: 10. CDR1 MDHEN and CDR2 SYDVKM come from the germline V gene. This CDR3 is built from 15 residues. CDR3 bases: TGTGCCAGCTTGGAGACTAGCGGGAGGCCCGGGACCCAGTACTTC. Translation gives CASLETSGRPGTQYF.

The CDR3 nucleotides read TGCGCCAGCAGCCCGGGGGGGGTTCAGGGCAATCAGCCCCAGCATTTT. Encoded protein: CASSPGGVQGNQPQHF. This chain uses TRBV5-1 with TRBJ1-5, with D possibly being TRBD1 (5 bases). Between the trimmed V and J ends, which lost 4 bases and 2 bases, there was a span of 16 bases. The CDR3 is made up of 16 amino acids. Germline lookup yields CDR1 SGHRS and CDR2 YFSETQ.

CDR3 sequence (DNA): TGTGCCAGCAGTTTAACCGGGGACACTGAAGCTTTCTTT. Amino acids: CASSLTGDTEAFF. The chain combines TRBV27 with TRBJ1-1; unclear D gene. Germline-derived CDR1 and CDR2 are MNHEY and SMNVEV (reference sequence). The CDR3 consists of 13 residues. V dropped 2 bases and J dropped 3 bases, with 7 bases sitting between them.

The rearrangement joins TRBV7-3 to TRBJ1-5; the match to TRBD1 covers 10 bases. Germline loops: CDR1 SGHTA, CDR2 FQGTGA. After removal of 5 bases from V and 3 bases from J, the junction contained 13 bases not matched to a gene. The CDR3 length is 18 residues. CDR3 bases: TGTGCCAGCAGCCCACCCGCAGATGGGACAGGGGTCAATCAGCCCCAGCATTTT. Translation: CASSPPADGTGVNQPQHF.

In this sample, this clone turned up once. The gene calls are TRBV12-5 and TRBJ2-1; TRBD1 aligns across 8 bases. CDR1 is LGHNT and CDR2 is FRNRAP in the germline V gene. The trim removed 2 bases at V and 2 bases at J, leaving 5 bases unmatched. The CDR3 sequence is 16 residues long. For the CDR3, the DNA is TGTGCTAGTGGTTTGCTCGGACAGGGCCCCTACAATGAGCAGTTCTTC. Residues: CASGLLGQGPYNEQFF.

This chain uses TRBV27 with TRBJ1-2; D might be TRBD1 (5 bases). V lost 8 bases and J 10 bases, leaving 23 bases between the germline ends. CDR1 is MNHEY and CDR2 is SMNVEV in the germline V gene (reference sequence). The CDR3 extends over 14 amino acids. CDR3 bases: TGTGCCAGCGCCAGACATTGGGGGGACGAAGACTACACCTTC. This translates into CASARHWGDEDYTF.

This chain uses TRBV7-9 with TRBJ2-7, with TRBD2 matching 10 bases. CDR3 size: 16 residues. The germline CDR1 and CDR2 sequences are SEHNR and FQNEAQ (reference sequence). V was clipped by 5 bases and J by 5 bases; unmatched bases: 12. The CDR3 region is CASSPGLAVHDDEQYF. The CDR3 DNA reads as TGTGCCAGCAGCCCCGGACTAGCGGTACACGACGACGAGCAGTACTTC.

The chain couples TRBV18 to TRBJ2-1; maybe TRBD2 (6 bases). The germline gives CDR1 KGHSH, CDR2 LQKENI. There are 15 residues in the CDR3. V shed 4 bases and J shed 7 bases, with 17 bases lying between them. DNA of the CDR3: TGTGCCAGCTCACTCGCCCCACGCGGGGATAATGAGCAGTTCTTC. It yields the protein CASSLAPRGDNEQFF.

The rearrangement joins TRBV5-6 to TRBJ1-5, with TRBD1 matching 8 bases. V shed 1 base and J 5 bases; nucleotides not matched to a gene: 8. Germline CDR1 reads SGHDT; CDR2 reads YYEEEE. This CDR3 contains 16 residues. CDR3 sequence: CASSLSRDRRDQPQHF. Written as DNA, the CDR3 is TGTGCCAGCAGCTTGAGTCGGGACAGGAGAGATCAGCCCCAGCATTTT.

V is TRBV28 and J is TRBJ1-2, with D perhaps matching TRBD1 (6 bases). Germline CDR1 MDHEN, CDR2 SYDVKM. The CDR3 has 16 amino acids. Between the trimmed V and J ends, which lost 5 bases and 8 bases, there was a span of 24 bases. The CDR3: CASSVYGTTGKGGYTF. CDR3 DNA: TGTGCCAGCAGTGTCTACGGCACAACAGGGAAAGGAGGCTACACCTTC.